These T cell receptor beta chains were read from a single sample in a study of T-cell memory formation after mild COVID-19. A single record per CDR3 protein comes from TCRdb applying MiXCR to the 5' RACE reads. Among 200,000 to 300,000 distinct CDR3 sequences listed, 8% to 9.5% were seen once. The sample was PBMCs or a T cell subset sorted from them (not recorded which). The receptor set was obtained from a man younger than 35 who had mild COVID-19 (a few samples of this study predate the infection). Cell type and time point are not known. Each CDR3 is given with its conserved first and last residue. The D gene is left open where the match is weak. Rows may omit the clone size; those that give it use once, few, many or a size class.

abundance: few; v_gene: TRBV4-3; j_gene: TRBJ1-6; len: 15; d_gene: TRBD1; CDR3aa: CASRPTGGYNSPLHF; CDR3nt: TGCGCCAGCAGACCCACAGGGGGATACAATTCACCCCTCCACTTT
abundance: few; v_gene: TRBV20-1; j_gene: TRBJ1-1; len: 13; d_gene: .; CDR3aa: CSATYGVNTEAFF; CDR3nt: TGCAGTGCTACTTATGGGGTGAACACTGAAGCTTTCTTT
abundance: many; v_gene: TRBV5-1; j_gene: TRBJ2-7; len: 15; d_gene: .; CDR3aa: CASSRTGTERYEQYF; CDR3nt: TGCGCCAGCAGCCGCACTGGGACGGAGAGGTACGAGCAGTACTTC
abundance: few; v_gene: TRBV3-1; j_gene: TRBJ1-1; len: 14; d_gene: .; CDR3aa: CASRRGRQREEAFF; CDR3nt: TGTGCCAGCAGAAGGGGGAGACAGCGTGAGGAAGCTTTCTTT
abundance: few; v_gene: TRBV4-2; j_gene: TRBJ1-2; len: 14; d_gene: .; CDR3aa: CASSLGGGDYGYTF; CDR3nt: TGTGCCAGCAGCCTCGGAGGCGGGGACTATGGCTACACCTTC
abundance: .; v_gene: TRBV7-2; j_gene: TRBJ2-3; len: 18; d_gene: TRBD1; CDR3aa: CASSIYLGTGGSTDTQYF; CDR3nt: TGTGCCAGCAGCATCTACCTCGGGACAGGGGGTAGCACAGATACGCAGTATTTT
abundance: few; v_gene: TRBV11-2; j_gene: TRBJ2-3; len: 16; d_gene: TRBD2; CDR3aa: CASSPIAGLPTDTQYF; CDR3nt: TGTGCCAGCAGCCCTATAGCGGGGCTGCCCACAGATACGCAGTATTTT
abundance: .; v_gene: TRBV5-1; j_gene: TRBJ2-3; len: 13; d_gene: .; CDR3aa: CASSLGVVNTQYF; CDR3nt: TGCGCCAGCAGCTTGGGGGTCGTCAACACGCAGTATTTT
abundance: few; v_gene: TRBV20-1; j_gene: TRBJ1-1; len: 15; d_gene: TRBD1; CDR3aa: CSARTQGGRNTEAFF; CDR3nt: TGCAGTGCTAGAACGCAGGGGGGAAGGAACACTGAAGCTTTCTTT
abundance: .; v_gene: TRBV3-2; j_gene: TRBJ1-5; len: 14; d_gene: .; CDR3aa: CASSQGAKRQPQHF; CDR3nt: TGTGCCAGCAGCCAAGGGGCGAAGAGACAGCCCCAGCATTTT
abundance: .; v_gene: TRBV6-6; j_gene: TRBJ2-5; len: 15; d_gene: TRBD2; CDR3aa: CASTAIAGAGETQYF; CDR3nt: TGTGCCAGCACCGCGATAGCGGGGGCGGGGGAGACCCAGTACTTC
abundance: many; v_gene: TRBV12-3/TRBV12-4; j_gene: TRBJ2-2; len: 15; d_gene: TRBD2; CDR3aa: CASSALAGDTGELFF; CDR3nt: TGTGCCAGCAGTGCACTAGCGGGGGACACCGGGGAGCTGTTTTTT
abundance: few; v_gene: TRBV6-1; j_gene: TRBJ1-5; len: 15; d_gene: .; CDR3aa: CASSAETRIDQPQHF; CDR3nt: TGTGCCAGCAGTGCGGAGACACGGATAGATCAGCCCCAGCATTTT
abundance: .; v_gene: TRBV2; j_gene: TRBJ2-5; len: 13; d_gene: .; CDR3aa: CASSDRAKETQYF; CDR3nt: TGTGCCAGCAGTGATAGGGCGAAAGAGACCCAGTACTTC
abundance: .; v_gene: TRBV11-1; j_gene: TRBJ2-6; len: 16; d_gene: .; CDR3aa: CASSIQGNAGANVLTF; CDR3nt: TGTGCCAGCAGCATACAGGGAAATGCTGGGGCCAACGTCCTGACTTTC
abundance: .; v_gene: TRBV11-3; j_gene: TRBJ2-1; len: 12; d_gene: .; CDR3aa: CASSSDSNEQFF; CDR3nt: TGTGCCAGCAGCTCTGACAGCAATGAGCAGTTCTTC
abundance: .; v_gene: TRBV7-9; j_gene: TRBJ1-1; len: 13; d_gene: .; CDR3aa: CASSLGLLPEAFF; CDR3nt: TGTGCCAGCAGCTTGGGCTTACTACCTGAAGCTTTCTTT
abundance: .; v_gene: TRBV7-9; j_gene: TRBJ2-5; len: 17; d_gene: TRBD1; CDR3aa: CASSREWTGVPRETQYF; CDR3nt: TGTGCCAGCAGCCGAGAGTGGACAGGGGTCCCGAGAGAGACCCAGTACTTC
abundance: few; v_gene: TRBV2; j_gene: TRBJ2-2; len: 15; d_gene: .; CDR3aa: CASSEFVANTGELFF; CDR3nt: TGTGCCAGCAGTGAATTTGTCGCGAACACCGGGGAGCTGTTTTTT
abundance: .; v_gene: TRBV4-1; j_gene: TRBJ2-5; len: 15; d_gene: .; CDR3aa: CASQRHIAAEETQYF; CDR3nt: TGCGCCAGCCAGAGACACATAGCGGCGGAAGAGACCCAGTACTTC
abundance: many; v_gene: TRBV7-2; j_gene: TRBJ1-1; len: 15; d_gene: TRBD1; CDR3aa: CASSSLTGGDTEAFF; CDR3nt: TGTGCCAGCAGCTCCCTCACAGGGGGGGACACTGAAGCTTTCTTT
abundance: many; v_gene: TRBV5-5; j_gene: TRBJ2-1; len: 15; d_gene: TRBD1; CDR3aa: CASSLGTGPHNEQFF; CDR3nt: TGTGCCAGCAGCTTGGGGACAGGGCCCCACAATGAGCAGTTCTTC
abundance: many; v_gene: TRBV7-9; j_gene: TRBJ2-5; len: 15; d_gene: .; CDR3aa: CASSSSGTYQETQYF; CDR3nt: TGTGCCAGCAGCTCCTCCGGGACATACCAAGAGACCCAGTACTTC
abundance: few; v_gene: TRBV7-2; j_gene: TRBJ1-5; len: 15; d_gene: .; CDR3aa: CASSPRWGVGQPQHF; CDR3nt: TGTGCCAGCAGCCCCCGGTGGGGAGTAGGACAGCCCCAGCATTTT
abundance: .; v_gene: TRBV10-3; j_gene: TRBJ2-1; len: 13; d_gene: .; CDR3aa: CAIPGHNPPEQFF; CDR3nt: TGTGCCATACCGGGACATAACCCACCCGAGCAGTTCTTC
abundance: .; v_gene: TRBV7-2; j_gene: TRBJ2-3; len: 18; d_gene: TRBD2; CDR3aa: CASSLEGPSGGSTDTQYF; CDR3nt: TGTGCCAGCAGCTTAGAGGGTCCTAGCGGGGGTAGCACAGATACGCAGTATTTT
abundance: few; v_gene: TRBV4-3; j_gene: TRBJ1-3; len: 14; d_gene: TRBD1; CDR3aa: CASSPTGGGNTIYF; CDR3nt: TGCGCCAGCAGCCCCACAGGGGGTGGAAACACCATATATTTT
abundance: many; v_gene: TRBV12-3/TRBV12-4; j_gene: TRBJ2-5; len: 11; d_gene: .; CDR3aa: CASTLGETQYF; CDR3nt: TGTGCCAGCACCCTGGGGGAGACCCAGTACTTC
abundance: .; v_gene: TRBV9; j_gene: TRBJ1-1; len: 14; d_gene: .; CDR3aa: CASSVAAGTTEAFF; CDR3nt: TGTGCCAGCAGCGTAGCGGCAGGGACAACTGAAGCTTTCTTT
abundance: few; v_gene: TRBV5-1; j_gene: TRBJ2-2; len: 13; d_gene: TRBD2; CDR3aa: CASSFGGAGELFF; CDR3nt: TGCGCCAGCAGCTTCGGGGGGGCCGGGGAGCTGTTTTTT
abundance: .; v_gene: TRBV6-6; j_gene: TRBJ2-7; len: 13; d_gene: TRBD1; CDR3aa: CATQDRGSDEQYF; CDR3nt: TGTGCCACCCAGGACAGGGGAAGCGACGAGCAGTACTTC
abundance: few; v_gene: TRBV10-3; j_gene: TRBJ1-6; len: 16; d_gene: .; CDR3aa: CAITLQGAAYNSPLHF; CDR3nt: TGTGCCATCACCCTACAGGGAGCGGCCTATAATTCACCCCTCCACTTT
abundance: .; v_gene: TRBV7-2; j_gene: TRBJ1-4; len: 14; d_gene: TRBD1; CDR3aa: CASSFGTGGEKLFF; CDR3nt: TGTGCCAGCAGCTTTGGGACAGGGGGTGAAAAACTGTTTTTT
abundance: many; v_gene: TRBV7-2; j_gene: TRBJ1-2; len: 12; d_gene: .; CDR3aa: CASSLVNYGYTF; CDR3nt: TGTGCCAGCAGCTTAGTTAACTATGGCTACACCTTC
abundance: .; v_gene: TRBV25-1; j_gene: TRBJ2-5; len: 15; d_gene: TRBD1; CDR3aa: CASSPGQAYQETQYF; CDR3nt: TGTGCCAGCAGTCCGGGACAGGCGTACCAAGAGACCCAGTACTTC
abundance: .; v_gene: TRBV20-1; j_gene: TRBJ1-2; len: 14; d_gene: .; CDR3aa: CSARTEGLNYGYTF; CDR3nt: TGCAGTGCTAGAACCGAGGGACTGAACTATGGCTACACCTTC
abundance: few; v_gene: TRBV5-5; j_gene: TRBJ1-6; len: 16; d_gene: .; CDR3aa: CASSLDRRVYNSPLHF; CDR3nt: TGTGCCAGCAGCTTGGACAGAAGGGTCTATAATTCACCCCTCCACTTT
abundance: .; v_gene: TRBV7-2; j_gene: TRBJ2-1; len: 16; d_gene: .; CDR3aa: CASSLVAGAPTPEQFF; CDR3nt: TGTGCCAGCAGCTTAGTGGCGGGGGCCCCTACCCCCGAGCAGTTCTTC
abundance: .; v_gene: TRBV9; j_gene: TRBJ2-1; len: 15; d_gene: .; CDR3aa: CASSVEDSIYNEQFF; CDR3nt: TGTGCCAGCAGCGTAGAGGATAGCATCTACAATGAGCAGTTCTTC
abundance: few; v_gene: TRBV7-9; j_gene: TRBJ1-1; len: 14; d_gene: TRBD1; CDR3aa: CASSLDRDGTEAFF; CDR3nt: TGTGCCAGCAGCTTGGACAGGGACGGGACTGAAGCTTTCTTT
abundance: many; v_gene: TRBV10-3; j_gene: TRBJ2-3; len: 10; d_gene: .; CDR3aa: CAISDSTQYF; CDR3nt: TGTGCCATCAGTGACAGTACGCAGTATTTT
abundance: .; v_gene: TRBV7-9; j_gene: TRBJ2-5; len: 13; d_gene: TRBD2; CDR3aa: CASVLAGDETQYF; CDR3nt: TGTGCCAGCGTTCTAGCGGGGGACGAGACCCAGTACTTC
abundance: .; v_gene: TRBV20-1; j_gene: TRBJ1-6; len: 13; d_gene: .; CDR3aa: CSARRPYNSPLHF; CDR3nt: TGCAGTGCTAGAAGACCCTATAATTCACCCCTCCACTTT
abundance: few; v_gene: TRBV7-9; j_gene: TRBJ1-1; len: 10; d_gene: TRBD1; CDR3aa: CAIRTGKAFF; CDR3nt: TGTGCCATCCGGACAGGGAAAGCTTTCTTT
abundance: .; v_gene: TRBV9; j_gene: TRBJ1-3; len: 14; d_gene: .; CDR3aa: CASSAQGNGNTIYF; CDR3nt: TGTGCCAGCAGCGCTCAGGGGAATGGAAACACCATATATTTT
abundance: .; v_gene: TRBV10-3; j_gene: TRBJ1-3; len: 15; d_gene: .; CDR3aa: CAISESGSSGNTIYF; CDR3nt: TGTGCCATCAGTGAGTCCGGGAGCTCTGGAAACACCATATATTTT
abundance: few; v_gene: TRBV2; j_gene: TRBJ1-2; len: 11; d_gene: .; CDR3aa: CARMGGDGYTF; CDR3nt: TGTGCCCGAATGGGGGGCGATGGCTACACCTTC
abundance: .; v_gene: TRBV4-1; j_gene: TRBJ2-5; len: 16; d_gene: .; CDR3aa: CASSQGRGGLQETQYF; CDR3nt: TGCGCCAGCAGCCAAGGCCGCGGGGGCCTCCAAGAGACCCAGTACTTC
abundance: .; v_gene: TRBV6-5; j_gene: TRBJ2-5; len: 11; d_gene: .; CDR3aa: CASRVAETQYF; CDR3nt: TGTGCCAGCAGGGTCGCGGAGACCCAGTACTTC